This T cell receptor (beta chain) was documented in a study of T cells in Graves' hyperthyroidism and ophthalmopathy. This clonotype was seen a few times. Amplified TCR beta CDR3 regions derived from RNA transcripts. First-round RT-PCR targeting the TCR CDR3 was performed with the HTBI primer set. TCRdb called the multiplex PCR reads again in MiXCR, with one record for every CDR3 protein. The sample records about 270,000 distinct CDR3 sequences, about 20% being singletons. Sequenced sample: blood. This clonotype originated in a man aged 25 to 40 with Graves' ophthalmopathy.

The CDR3 protein is CAISESSGGGFNEQFF. CDR3 coding DNA: TGTGCCATCAGTGAGTCTAGCGGGGGCGGCTTCAATGAGCAGTTCTTC. V and J are TRBV10-3 and TRBJ2-1; TRBD2 agrees at 9 bases. This CDR3 comprises 16 residues. The V gene's germline CDR1 is ENHRY and CDR2 SYGVKD. V lost 0 bases to trimming and J lost 6 bases; unmatched junction nucleotides: 6.